This entry lists 28 T cell receptor beta chains sequenced from one sample in a study of type 1 regulatory T cells. TCRdb re-derived calls from the reads in MiXCR, one entry per CDR3 protein. The table records roughly 68,000 distinct CDR3 sequences, around 57% of them present only once. What these receptors recognize is not known. Specimen: cultured T cells, either the whole culture or a sorted T cell fraction (not recorded which). The subset here: Tr1-enriched cell product generated in vitro against host alloantigens. The origin of the receptors is a human donor in good health.

The chain links TRBV10-3 to TRBJ2-7; weak D call: TRBD2 (5 bases). Germline lookup yields CDR1 ENHRY and CDR2 SYGVKD. This CDR3 comprises 17 residues. V gave up 1 base and J gave up 8 bases, with 24 bases separating them. The chain's CDR3 is CAISEYPLGAVRLQQYF. CDR3 nucleotides: TGTGCCATCAGTGAGTACCCACTGGGAGCGGTCCGGTTGCAGCAGTACTTC.

This clonotype came up a few times. This chain links TRBV7-2 with TRBJ1-2; D not certain. Germline V lookup: CDR1 SGHTA, CDR2 FQGNSA. The CDR3 spans 13 residues. V shed 3 bases and J shed 3 bases, with 8 bases lying between them. Here the CDR3 DNA reads TGTGCCAGCAGCTTTGGGCAGGACTATGGCTACACCTTC. Protein product: CASSFGQDYGYTF.

This clonotype was detected ten times or more. The CDR3 loop reads CSVASGPISGPQHF. CDR3 bases: TGCAGCGTTGCGAGCGGCCCAATCTCAGGGCCCCAGCATTTT. The chain links TRBV29-1 to TRBJ1-5; unclear D gene. The CDR3 has 14 amino acids. Trimming shortened V by 4 bases and J by 9 bases, and 19 bases separated the two germline ends. From germline, CDR1 is SQVTM and CDR2 ANQGSEA.

This clonotype has more than one count but fewer than ten. The chain joins TRBV6-1 to TRBJ2-3; D remains unclear. The CDR3 length is 12 residues. CDR1 MNHNS and CDR2 SASEGT come from the germline V gene. V shed 0 bases and J shed 6 bases, with 4 bases lying between them. DNA for the CDR3: TGTGCCAGCAGTGAAGCGGGCGATACGCAGTATTTT. Translating gives CASSEAGDTQYF.

The V call is TRBV2, the J call TRBJ2-3, with 10 bases that match TRBD2. J gave up 8 bases and V 3 bases, and 5 bases lay outside the gene matches. The CDR3 consists of 14 residues. CDR1 and CDR2 (germline): SNHLY, FYNNEI. DNA for the CDR3: TGTGCCAGCAGTGAGGTACTAGCGGGACGTACGCAGTATTTT. It is translated as CASSEVLAGRTQYF.

This sequence joins TRBV7-2 and TRBJ2-5; D call uncertain. The V end was cut by 1 base, the J end by 1 base, with 13 bases between. The length of the CDR3 is 16 residues. Germline CDR1 is SGHTA and CDR2 is FQGNSA. CDR3 coding DNA: TGTGCCAGCAGCTTAGGGGTTCTAGGCTTCCAAGAGACCCAGTACTTC. Protein: CASSLGVLGFQETQYF.

The DNA of the CDR3 is TGCGCCAGCAGTGAGACTCGGGAGGGGCCCTACGAGCAGTACTTC. Its translation: CASSETREGPYEQYF. V is TRBV10-2 and J is TRBJ2-7, with 8 bases lining up with TRBD2. In germline, CDR1 is WSHSY, CDR2 SAAADI. V lost 2 bases, J lost 2 bases, and 5 bases stayed unmatched. The CDR3 is made up of 15 amino acids.

V gene TRBV12-3 or TRBV12-4 combines with J gene TRBJ2-3; TRBD2 aligns across 8 bases. V was clipped by 4 bases and J by 2 bases; unmatched bases: 5. The CDR3 covers 15 residues. The CDR3 nucleotides read TGTGCCAGCAGTTCAACTAGCGGCCACACAGATACGCAGTATTTT. The encoded protein is CASSSTSGHTDTQYF.

The rearrangement uses TRBV20-1 and TRBJ2-1; possible D gene TRBD2, 5 bases. V was trimmed by 2 bases and J by 7 bases, leaving 15 bases between them. This CDR3 region has 14 residues. CDR1 and CDR2 from the germline V gene are DFQATT and SNEGSKA (reference sequence). CDR3 loop: CSARIPGLRNEQFF. The DNA of the CDR3 is TGCAGTGCTAGAATCCCAGGACTGAGAAATGAGCAGTTCTTC.

This clonotype was seen only a few times. The chain is built from TRBV11-2 and TRBJ1-4, with 8 positions matching TRBD1. Germline assignment: CDR1 SGHAT and CDR2 FQNNGV. The junction had 10 bases not matched to a gene; V was cut back by 7 bases and J by 6 bases. The CDR3 loop spans 15 amino acids. CDR3 residues: CASKPDRVADEKLFF. The CDR3 nucleotides are TGTGCCAGCAAACCGGACAGGGTGGCGGATGAAAAACTGTTTTTT.

This clonotype was observed a handful of times. CDR3 residues: CASSYSGVTGRNQPQHF. The CDR3 nucleotides are TGTGCCAGCAGTTACTCAGGGGTGACAGGGAGGAATCAGCCCCAGCATTTT. V and J are TRBV6-6 and TRBJ1-5, with 7 bases identical to TRBD1. Germline V gene sequence: CDR1 MNHNY, CDR2 SVGAGI (reference sequence). V was clipped by 0 bases and J by 4 bases; unmatched bases: 9. This CDR3 has 17 amino acids.

The rearrangement links TRBV30 to TRBJ2-1, with D possibly matching TRBD2 (5 bases). V gave up 0 bases and J gave up 8 bases, with 11 bases separating them. In germline, CDR1 is GTSNPN, CDR2 SVGIG (reference sequence). The CDR3 runs 13 residues. CDR3 bases: TGTGCCTGGAGTGTTGGTCTAGCCGATGAGCAGTTCTTC. It encodes CAWSVGLADEQFF.

This clonotype was observed a handful of times. The CDR3 reads CSARSLQGANTEAFF. Written as DNA, the CDR3 is TGCAGTGCTAGATCATTACAGGGGGCTAACACTGAAGCTTTCTTT. The rearrangement uses TRBV20-1 and TRBJ1-1; 9 nucleotides align to TRBD1. CDR1 and CDR2 (germline): DFQATT, SNEGSKA (reference sequence). V lost 2 bases and J lost 2; bases outside the gene matches: 6. The CDR3 runs 15 residues.

The J gene is TRBJ2-2, the V gene TRBV10-3; 10 bases match TRBD2. Germline V gives CDR1 ENHRY, CDR2 SYGVKD. V was clipped by 8 bases and J by 5 bases; unmatched bases: 8. This CDR3 is 15 amino acids long. Here the CDR3 DNA reads TGTGCCATCGGAGTAGCGGGAGGACTAACCGGGGAGCTGTTTTTT. It is translated as CAIGVAGGLTGELFF.

The V and J genes are TRBV4-1 and TRBJ1-3; 10 bases align to TRBD1. Germline lookup yields CDR1 MGHRA and CDR2 YSYEKL. Trimming cost V 3 bases and J 2 bases; bases outside gene matches: 10. This CDR3 is built from 18 residues. CDR3 sequence (DNA): TGCGCCAGCAGCCATCAGACGACAGGGGGCAAAACTGGAAACACCATATATTTT. Its translation: CASSHQTTGGKTGNTIYF.

The rearrangement joins TRBV27 to TRBJ2-7, with D perhaps matching TRBD1 (6 bases). The CDR3 runs 13 residues. Trimming stripped 9 bases from V and 0 bases from J, with 12 bases between. Germline-derived CDR1 and CDR2 are MNHEY and SMNVEV (reference sequence). CDR3 bases: TGTGCCAGTCGGGACACCGGCTCCTACGAGCAGTACTTC. Its translation is CASRDTGSYEQYF.

The rearrangement links TRBV5-5 to TRBJ1-3, with D uncertain. Germline CDR1 is SGHKS and CDR2 is YYEKEE (reference sequence). Trimming took 6 bases from V and 7 from J, leaving 14 bases between them. CDR3 length equals 13 residues. The CDR3 DNA follows: TGTGCCAGCACTTTCTCGTCCGGGAACACCATATATTTT. It translates to CASTFSSGNTIYF.

This chain connects TRBV5-1 to TRBJ2-1; D may be TRBD1 or TRBD2 (5 bases each). This CDR3 region has 15 residues. V shed 2 bases and J shed 6 bases, with 15 bases lying between them. Germline V lookup: CDR1 SGHRS, CDR2 YFSETQ. Written as DNA, the CDR3 is TGCGCCAGCAGCTTAGGGCCATTTGGGGGCAATGAGCAGTTCTTC. This gives the protein CASSLGPFGGNEQFF.

This clonotype was seen just once. The genes are TRBV7-2 and TRBJ1-3, with a possible D match to TRBD1 (6 bases). The V gene lost 6 bases and the J gene lost 0 bases, with 9 bases spanning the gap. The germline CDR1 and CDR2 sequences are SGHTA and FQGNSA. The CDR3 totals 14 residues. CDR3 loop: CASRGQYSGNTIYF. The CDR3 nucleotides read TGTGCCAGCAGAGGACAGTACTCTGGAAACACCATATATTTT.

This chain joins TRBV12-3 or TRBV12-4 and TRBJ2-5; possible D gene TRBD2, 6 bases. V lost 5 bases, J lost 4 bases, and 14 bases lay in between. The CDR3 runs 14 residues. The CDR3 DNA is TGTGCCAGCAGTCCTAGGCTAGCGAGAGAGACCCAGTACTTC. It yields the protein CASSPRLARETQYF.

The rearrangement uses TRBV12-3 or TRBV12-4 and TRBJ1-2; D gene ambiguous. This CDR3 is built from 14 residues. V dropped 5 bases and J dropped 6 bases, with 16 bases sitting between them. CDR3 nucleotides: TGTGCCAGCAGTCCCCCGGTACCGGGGAATGGCTACACCTTC. Its translation: CASSPPVPGNGYTF.

V and J are TRBV3-1 and TRBJ1-1; no definite D call. The CDR3 totals 17 residues. The V and J ends lost 4 bases and 0 bases respectively, with 18 bases between them. The germline CDR1 and CDR2 sequences are LGHDT and YNNKEL (reference sequence). CDR3: CASSPRPGLLMNTEAFF. The CDR3 DNA reads as TGTGCCAGCAGCCCCCGACCAGGACTCCTCATGAACACTGAAGCTTTCTTT.

This clonotype came up a few times. V usage is TRBV3-1 and J usage is TRBJ2-2; D remains unclear. CDR3 length equals 14 residues. Per the germline V gene, CDR1 is LGHDT and CDR2 is YNNKEL (reference sequence). Between the trimmed V and J ends, which lost 1 base and 7 bases, there was a span of 10 bases. The CDR3 nucleotides read TGTGCCAGCAGCCAAGTCGTCGGTATCGGGGAGCTGTTTTTT. It is translated as CASSQVVGIGELFF.

The chain has TRBV27 and TRBJ2-5, with 9 nucleotides matching TRBD1. The CDR3 is 14 amino acids. CDR1 and CDR2 (germline): MNHEY, SMNVEV (reference sequence). V lost 6 bases and J lost 4; bases outside the gene matches: 6. The DNA of the CDR3 is TGTGCCAGCAGGATTACAGGGGGCCGAGAGACCCAGTACTTC. Amino acids: CASRITGGRETQYF.

The chain carries TRBV12-3 or TRBV12-4 and TRBJ2-3; D remains unclear. V lost 6 bases and J lost 0, with 4 bases in between. CDR3 length: 12 residues. CDR3 in amino acids: CASRSSTDTQYF. CDR3 nucleotides: TGTGCCAGCAGATCCAGCACAGATACGCAGTATTTT.

The CDR3 DNA is TGTGCCAGCAGGTCCGGGACAGGGGGCGTTAATGAGCAGTTCTTC. Amino acids: CASRSGTGGVNEQFF. The V gene is TRBV6-1, the J gene TRBJ2-1; 12 nucleotides agree with TRBD1. This CDR3 has 15 amino acids. The V gene end was trimmed by 6 bases and the J gene end by 7 bases; junction bases not matched to a gene: 7. Looked up from germline, CDR1 is MNHNS and CDR2 is SASEGT.

This chain links TRBV12-3 or TRBV12-4 with TRBJ2-1; 9 bases agree with TRBD1. Unmatched junction bases numbered 4, after V lost 6 bases and J lost 7 bases. This CDR3 has 13 residues. DNA of the CDR3: TGTGCCAGCAGGCACAGGGGGCGGAATGAGCAGTTCTTC. Its translation: CASRHRGRNEQFF.

The chain combines TRBV18 with TRBJ1-3; 9 bases fit TRBD1. Germline V CDR1 and CDR2: KGHSH, LQKENI. The CDR3 totals 18 residues. Trimming cost V 3 bases and J 0 bases; bases outside gene matches: 9. CDR3 sequence (DNA): TGTGCCAGCTCACCTGTTCCGGGACAGGGCGTCTCTGGAAACACCATATATTTT. Amino acids: CASSPVPGQGVSGNTIYF. The whole variable domain, remainder taken from reference TRBV18 and TRBJ1-3, is NAGVMQNPRHLVRRRGQEARLRCSPMKGHSHVYWYRQLPEEGLKFMVYLQKENIIDESGMPKERFSAEFPKEGPSILRIQQVVRGDSAAYFCASSPVPGQGVSGNTIYFGEGSWLTVV.